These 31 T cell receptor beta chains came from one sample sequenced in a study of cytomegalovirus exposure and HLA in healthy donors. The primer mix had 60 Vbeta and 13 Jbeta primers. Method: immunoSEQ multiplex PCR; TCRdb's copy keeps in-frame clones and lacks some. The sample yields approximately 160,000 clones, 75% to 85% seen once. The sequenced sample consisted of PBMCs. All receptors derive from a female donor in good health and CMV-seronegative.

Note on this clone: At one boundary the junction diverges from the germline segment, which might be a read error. The CDR3 protein is CASSNRVNIEAFF. The CDR3 region has the DNA TGTGCCAGCAGTAACAGGGTGAACATTGAAGCTTTCTTT. The chain couples TRBV5-4 to TRBJ1-1; maybe TRBD1 (6 bases). The CDR3 runs to 13 residues. Germline CDR1 is SGHNT and CDR2 is YYREEE (reference sequence).

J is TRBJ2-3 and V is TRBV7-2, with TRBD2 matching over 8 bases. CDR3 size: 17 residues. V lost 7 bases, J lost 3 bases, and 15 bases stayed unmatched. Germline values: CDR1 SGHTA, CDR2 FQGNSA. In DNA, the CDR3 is TGTGCCAGCACGGTAACTAGCGGTGCGGCTATGACAGATACGCAGTATTTT. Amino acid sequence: CASTVTSGAAMTDTQYF.

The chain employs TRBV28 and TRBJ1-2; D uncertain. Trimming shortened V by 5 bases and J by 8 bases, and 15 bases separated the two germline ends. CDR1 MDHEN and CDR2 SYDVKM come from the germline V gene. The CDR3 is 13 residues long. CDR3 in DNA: TGTGCCAGCAGTCCACAGAGGCCGGGGGGCTACACCTTC. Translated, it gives CASSPQRPGGYTF.

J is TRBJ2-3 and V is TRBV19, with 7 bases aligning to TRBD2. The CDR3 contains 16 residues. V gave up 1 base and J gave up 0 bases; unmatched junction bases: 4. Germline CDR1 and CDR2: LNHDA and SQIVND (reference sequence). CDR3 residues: CASSIAGGTSTDTQYF. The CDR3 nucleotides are TGTGCCAGTAGTATAGCGGGAGGAACCAGCACAGATACGCAGTATTTT.

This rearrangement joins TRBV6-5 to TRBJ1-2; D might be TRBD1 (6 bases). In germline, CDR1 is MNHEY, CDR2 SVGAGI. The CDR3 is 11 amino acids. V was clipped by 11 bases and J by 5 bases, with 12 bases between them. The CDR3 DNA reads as TGTGCCTGCGGACAGACGTATGGCTACACCTTC. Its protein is CACGQTYGYTF.

The CDR3 DNA follows: TGTGCCAGCAGCGTGACGGGGACTAGCGGGGAGCTGTTTTTT. This gives the protein CASSVTGTSGELFF. This chain uses TRBV9 with TRBJ2-2; TRBD2 aligns across 8 bases. CDR1 and CDR2 (germline): SGDLS, YYNGEE. The junction had 4 bases not matched to a gene; V was cut back by 2 bases and J by 7 bases. CDR3 length: 14 residues.

The CDR3 bases are TGTGCCAGCAGCCGAGCGCTTCAAGAGACCCAGTACTTC. Its translation is CASSRALQETQYF. The V call is TRBV4-2, the J call TRBJ2-5; D is unresolved. V shed 4 bases and J shed 2 bases, with 8 bases lying between them. The CDR3 sequence is 13 residues long. The germline V gene has CDR1 LGHNA and CDR2 YNFKEQ.

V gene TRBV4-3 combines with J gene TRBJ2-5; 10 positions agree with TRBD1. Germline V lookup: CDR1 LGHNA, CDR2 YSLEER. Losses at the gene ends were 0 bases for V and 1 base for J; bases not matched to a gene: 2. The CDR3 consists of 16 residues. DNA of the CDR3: TGCGCCAGCAGCCAAGAGGGACAGGGGTCCCAAGAGACCCAGTACTTC. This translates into CASSQEGQGSQETQYF.

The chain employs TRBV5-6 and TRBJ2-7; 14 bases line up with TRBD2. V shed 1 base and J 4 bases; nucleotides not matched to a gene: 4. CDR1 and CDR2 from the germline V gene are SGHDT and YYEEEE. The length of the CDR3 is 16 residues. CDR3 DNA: TGTGCCAGCAGCTTGCTGGGACTAGCGGGAGCATACGAGCAGTACTTC. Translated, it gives CASSLLGLAGAYEQYF.

The CDR3 DNA sequence: TGTGCCAGCAGTTACACTGGCAATCAGCCCCAGCATTTT. This translates into CASSYTGNQPQHF. This chain uses TRBV6-5 with TRBJ1-5; no firm D call. CDR3 size: 13 residues. CDR1 and CDR2 from the germline V gene are MNHEY and SVGAGI. The V and J ends lost 2 bases and 2 bases respectively, with 4 bases between them.

The CDR3 region is CASSGGQRLRTDTQYF. As DNA, the CDR3 is TGTGCCAGCAGCGGAGGACAGAGACTACGCACAGATACGCAGTATTTT. The chain links TRBV5-4 to TRBJ2-3, with D possibly TRBD1 on 6 matching bases. Trimming took off 4 bases at V and 1 base at J, with 16 bases between the two ends. Germline V gives CDR1 SGHNT, CDR2 YYREEE (reference sequence). The CDR3 has 16 residues.

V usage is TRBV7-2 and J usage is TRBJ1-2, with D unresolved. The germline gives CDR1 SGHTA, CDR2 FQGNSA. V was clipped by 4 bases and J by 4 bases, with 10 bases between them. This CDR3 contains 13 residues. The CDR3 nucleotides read TGTGCCAGCAGCTCCGGGAGCGTCTATGGCTACACCTTC. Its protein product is CASSSGSVYGYTF.

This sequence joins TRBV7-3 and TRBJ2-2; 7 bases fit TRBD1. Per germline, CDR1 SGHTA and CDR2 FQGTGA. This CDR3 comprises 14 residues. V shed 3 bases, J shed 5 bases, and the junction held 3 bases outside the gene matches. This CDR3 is CASSLVQGTGELFF. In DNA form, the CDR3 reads TGTGCCAGCAGCTTGGTACAGGGGACCGGGGAGCTGTTTTTT. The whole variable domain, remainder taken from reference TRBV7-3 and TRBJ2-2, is GAGVSQTPSNKVTEKGKYVELRCDPISGHTALYWYRQSLGQGPEFLIYFQGTGAADDSGLPNDRFFAVRPEGSVSTLKIQRTERGDSAVYLCASSLVQGTGELFFGEGSRLTVL.

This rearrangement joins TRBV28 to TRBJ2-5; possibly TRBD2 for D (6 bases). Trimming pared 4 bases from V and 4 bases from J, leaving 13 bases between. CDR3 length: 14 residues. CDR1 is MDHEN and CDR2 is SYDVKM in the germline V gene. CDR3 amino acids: CASSSPGVGETQYF. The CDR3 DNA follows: TGTGCCAGCAGTTCACCGGGAGTGGGAGAGACCCAGTACTTC.

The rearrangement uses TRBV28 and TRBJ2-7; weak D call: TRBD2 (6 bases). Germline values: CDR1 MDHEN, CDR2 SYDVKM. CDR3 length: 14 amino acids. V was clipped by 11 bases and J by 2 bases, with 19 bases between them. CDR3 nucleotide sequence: TGTGCCTCTTCGACGGGGACTCCCGCCTACGAGCAGTACTTC. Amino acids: CASSTGTPAYEQYF.

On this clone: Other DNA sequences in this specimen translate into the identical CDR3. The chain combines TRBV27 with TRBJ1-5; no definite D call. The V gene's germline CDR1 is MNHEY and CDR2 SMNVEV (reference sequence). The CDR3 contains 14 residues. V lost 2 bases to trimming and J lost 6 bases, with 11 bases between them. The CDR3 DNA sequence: TGTGCCAGCAGTTTAAGTAGGGAGGGTCAGCCCCAGCATTTT. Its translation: CASSLSREGQPQHF.

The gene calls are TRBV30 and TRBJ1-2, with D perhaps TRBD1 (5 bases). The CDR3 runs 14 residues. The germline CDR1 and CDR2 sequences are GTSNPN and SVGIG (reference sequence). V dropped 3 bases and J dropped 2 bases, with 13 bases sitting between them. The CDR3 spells CAWSSRVPNYGYTF. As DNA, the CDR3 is TGTGCCTGGAGCTCCAGGGTACCCAACTATGGCTACACCTTC. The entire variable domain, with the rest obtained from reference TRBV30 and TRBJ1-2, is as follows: SQTIHQWPATLVQPVGSPLSLECTVEGTSNPNLYWYRQAAGRGLQLLFYSVGIGQISSEVPQNLSASRPQDRQFILSSKKLLLSDSGFYLCAWSSRVPNYGYTFGSGTRLTVV.

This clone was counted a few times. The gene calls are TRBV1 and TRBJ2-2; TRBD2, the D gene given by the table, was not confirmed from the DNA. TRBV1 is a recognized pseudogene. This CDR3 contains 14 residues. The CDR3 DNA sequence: TGCACCAGCAGCCAGCGGTCTGTCGGCGGGGAGCTGTTTTTT. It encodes CTSSQRSVGGELFF.

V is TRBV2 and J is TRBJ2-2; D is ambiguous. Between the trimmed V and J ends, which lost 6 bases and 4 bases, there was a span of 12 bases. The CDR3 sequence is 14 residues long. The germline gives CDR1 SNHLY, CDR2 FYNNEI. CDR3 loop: CASSGAISTGELFF. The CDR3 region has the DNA TGTGCCAGCAGCGGAGCAATTAGCACCGGGGAGCTGTTTTTT.

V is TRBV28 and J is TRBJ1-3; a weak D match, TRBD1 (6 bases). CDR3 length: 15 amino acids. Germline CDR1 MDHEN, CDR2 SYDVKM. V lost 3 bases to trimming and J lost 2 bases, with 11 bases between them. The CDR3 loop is CASSLGGAAGNTIYF. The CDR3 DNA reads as TGTGCCAGCAGTTTGGGGGGGGCAGCTGGAAACACCATATATTTT.

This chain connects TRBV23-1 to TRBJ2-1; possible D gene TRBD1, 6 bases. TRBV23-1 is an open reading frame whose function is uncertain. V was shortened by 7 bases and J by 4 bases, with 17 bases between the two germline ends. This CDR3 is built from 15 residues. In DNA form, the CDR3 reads TGCGCCAGCAACTCAAGGTACAGGGCTTACAATGAGCAGTTCTTC. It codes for CASNSRYRAYNEQFF.

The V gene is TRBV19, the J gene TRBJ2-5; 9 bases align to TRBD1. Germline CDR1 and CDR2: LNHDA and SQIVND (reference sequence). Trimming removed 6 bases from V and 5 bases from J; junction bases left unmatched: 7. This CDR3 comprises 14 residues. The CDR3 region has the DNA TGTGCCAGTAGGCGACTCGGACAGGGGGAGACCCAGTACTTC. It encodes CASRRLGQGETQYF.

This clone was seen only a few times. The CDR3 region is CASREASGFLGNIQYF. The DNA for the CDR3 is TGTGCCAGCAGGGAAGCTAGTGGGTTCCTCGGGAACATTCAGTACTTC. The chain employs TRBV11-1 and TRBJ2-4; D gene ambiguous. Germline V gives CDR1 SGHAT, CDR2 FQDESV (reference sequence). The CDR3 runs 16 residues. V was pared by 6 bases and J by 7 bases, with 22 bases between.

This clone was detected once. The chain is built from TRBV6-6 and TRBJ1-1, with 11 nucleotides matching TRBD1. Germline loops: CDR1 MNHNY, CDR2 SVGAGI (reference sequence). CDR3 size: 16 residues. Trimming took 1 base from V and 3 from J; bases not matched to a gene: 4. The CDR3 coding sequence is TGTGCCAGCAGTTACTACGGGACAGGGGGGTACACTGAAGCTTTCTTT. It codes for CASSYYGTGGYTEAFF.

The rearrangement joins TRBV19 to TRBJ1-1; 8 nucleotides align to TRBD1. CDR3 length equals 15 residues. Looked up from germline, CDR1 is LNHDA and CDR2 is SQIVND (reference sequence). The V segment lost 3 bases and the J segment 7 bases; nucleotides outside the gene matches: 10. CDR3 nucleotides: TGTGCCAGTAGTATTGGGAACAGGGGGGTATATGAAGCTTTCTTT. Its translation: CASSIGNRGVYEAFF.

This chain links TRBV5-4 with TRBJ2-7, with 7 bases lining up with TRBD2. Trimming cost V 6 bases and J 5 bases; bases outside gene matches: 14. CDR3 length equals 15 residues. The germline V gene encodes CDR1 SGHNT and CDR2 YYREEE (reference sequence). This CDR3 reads CASIPRGGRVDEQYF. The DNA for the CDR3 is TGTGCCAGCATTCCGAGAGGAGGGAGGGTCGACGAGCAGTACTTC.

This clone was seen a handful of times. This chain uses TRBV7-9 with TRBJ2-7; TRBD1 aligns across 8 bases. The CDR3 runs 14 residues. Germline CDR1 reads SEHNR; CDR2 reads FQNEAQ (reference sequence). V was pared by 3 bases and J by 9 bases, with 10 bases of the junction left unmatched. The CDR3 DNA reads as TGTGCCAGCAGCTTTTCTGGACAGGGAGGATCGCAGTACTTC. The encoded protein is CASSFSGQGGSQYF. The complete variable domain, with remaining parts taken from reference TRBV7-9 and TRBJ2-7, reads DTGVSQNPRHKITKRGQNVTFRCDPISEHNRLYWYRQTLGQGPEFLTYFQNEAQLEKSRLLSDRFSAERPKGSFSTLEIQRTEQGDSAMYLCASSFSGQGGSQYFGPGTRLTVT.

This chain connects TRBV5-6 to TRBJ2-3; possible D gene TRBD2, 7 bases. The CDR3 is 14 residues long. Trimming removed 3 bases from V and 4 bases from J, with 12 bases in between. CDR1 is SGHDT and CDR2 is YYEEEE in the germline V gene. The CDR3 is CASSYREGPDTQYF. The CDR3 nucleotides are TGTGCCAGCAGCTACAGGGAGGGTCCAGATACGCAGTATTTT.

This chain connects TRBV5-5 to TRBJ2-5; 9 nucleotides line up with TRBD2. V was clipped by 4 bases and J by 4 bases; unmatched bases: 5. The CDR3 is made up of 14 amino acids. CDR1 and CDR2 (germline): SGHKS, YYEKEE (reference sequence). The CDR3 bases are TGTGCCAGCAGCCTTATAGCGGGGGTAGAGACCCAGTACTTC. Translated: CASSLIAGVETQYF.

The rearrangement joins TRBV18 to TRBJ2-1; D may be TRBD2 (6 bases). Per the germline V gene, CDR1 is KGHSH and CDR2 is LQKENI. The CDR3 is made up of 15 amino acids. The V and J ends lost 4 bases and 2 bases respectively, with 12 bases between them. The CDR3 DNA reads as TGTGCCAGCTCACTCCTTAGCGGACCCTACAATGAGCAGTTCTTC. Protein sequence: CASSLLSGPYNEQFF. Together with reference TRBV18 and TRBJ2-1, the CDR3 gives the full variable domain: NAGVMQNPRHLVRRRGQEARLRCSPMKGHSHVYWYRQLPEEGLKFMVYLQKENIIDESGMPKERFSAEFPKEGPSILRIQQVVRGDSAAYFCASSLLSGPYNEQFFGPGTRLTVL.

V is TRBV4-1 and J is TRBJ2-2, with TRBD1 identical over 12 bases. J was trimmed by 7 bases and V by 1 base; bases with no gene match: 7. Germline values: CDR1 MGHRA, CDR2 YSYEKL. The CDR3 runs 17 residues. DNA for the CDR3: TGCGCCAGCAGCCAAGCCGGGACAGGGGGCGTTGGCGGGGAGCTGTTTTTT. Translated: CASSQAGTGGVGGELFF.